This TCR beta chain is drawn from a study of early T cells in non-severe SARS-CoV-2 infection. Overall study context: The study sequenced bulk RNA from unsorted whole blood, with chains unpaired.

The library protocol tagged individual cDNA molecules with unique molecular identifiers. TCRdb recomputed calls from the 5' RACE reads with MiXCR, one row per CDR3 protein. The data hold tens of thousands of distinct CDR3 sequences, with about 15% observed a single time. The ends were cut back, 3 bases at V and 5 bases at J, with 16 bases in the middle. Per the germline V gene, CDR1 is LNHDA and CDR2 is SQIVND (reference sequence). This CDR3 is built from 16 residues. The receptor comes from an adult who was a healthcare worker with PCR-confirmed SARS-CoV-2 infection or an uninfected control (not recorded which). The chain couples TRBV19 to TRBJ2-2; possibly TRBD2 for D (6 bases). The source was whole blood, collected at baseline. This CDR3 reads CASSILQPAGTGELFF. In DNA, the CDR3 is TGTGCCAGTAGTATCCTTCAACCCGCGGGGACCGGGGAGCTGTTTTTT.